This T cell receptor (beta chain) was documented in a study of a mutant IDH1 vaccine in newly diagnosed glioma. Study overall: The treated population exhibited a male proportion of roughly 60%, a female proportion of roughly 40%, and a mean age of about 40 years. Before enrollment, patients got radiotherapy alone, temozolomide alone, or mostly the combination.

Germline CDR1 reads SGHVS; CDR2 reads FNYEAQ. V was clipped by 5 bases and J by 6 bases, with 19 bases between them. The CDR3 has 15 residues. With respect to this clone: Its antigen is as yet unknown.

The time point: week 5, during vaccination. The study gave 300 ug of mutant IDH1 20-mer peptide per vaccine dose, with topical imiquimod. Some clones are missing from TCRdb's copy, which holds only in-frame ones; the method was immunoSEQ multiplex PCR. The sample contains 60,000 or so clones, 70% to 90% of which appear only once. This material consisted of PBMCs, taken from a glioma patient whose treatment included an IDH1 peptide vaccine. The origin of this receptor is a woman in her forties with glioma. The chain couples TRBV7-6 to TRBJ1-1; D possibly corresponds to TRBD1 (5 bases). In DNA form, the CDR3 reads TGTGCCAGCAGCGATGGGGGGTTTAGTGTCGCTGAAGCTTTCTTT. Residues: CASSDGGFSVAEAFF. Full variable domain (outside the CDR3, taken from reference TRBV7-6 and TRBJ1-1): GAGVSQSPRYKVTKRGQDVALRCDPISGHVSLYWYRQALGQGPEFLTYFNYEAQQDKSGLPNDRFSAERPEGSISTLTIQRTEQRDSAMYRCASSDGGFSVAEAFFGQGTRLTVV.